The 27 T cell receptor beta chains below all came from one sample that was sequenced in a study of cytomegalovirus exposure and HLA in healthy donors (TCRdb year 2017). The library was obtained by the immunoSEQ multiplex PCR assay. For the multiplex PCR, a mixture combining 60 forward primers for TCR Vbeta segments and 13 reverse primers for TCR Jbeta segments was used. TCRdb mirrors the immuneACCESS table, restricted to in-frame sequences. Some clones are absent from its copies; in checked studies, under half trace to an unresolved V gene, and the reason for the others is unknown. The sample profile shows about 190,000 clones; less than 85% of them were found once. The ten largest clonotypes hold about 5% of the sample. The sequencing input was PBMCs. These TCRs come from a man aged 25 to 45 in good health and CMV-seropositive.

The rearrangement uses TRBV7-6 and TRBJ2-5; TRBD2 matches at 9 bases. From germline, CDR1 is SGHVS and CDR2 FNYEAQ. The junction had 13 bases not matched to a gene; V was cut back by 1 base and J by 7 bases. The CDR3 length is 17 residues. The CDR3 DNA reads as TGTGCCAGCAGCTTAGATGGGGGGCTAGCGGGGACCGGGACCCAGTACTTC. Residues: CASSLDGGLAGTGTQYF.

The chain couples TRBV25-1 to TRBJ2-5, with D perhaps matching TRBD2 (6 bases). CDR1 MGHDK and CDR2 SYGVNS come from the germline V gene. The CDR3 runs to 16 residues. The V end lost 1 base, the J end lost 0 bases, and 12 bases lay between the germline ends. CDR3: CASSESSSGYQETQYF. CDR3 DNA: TGTGCCAGCAGTGAATCAAGTAGCGGATACCAAGAGACCCAGTACTTC.

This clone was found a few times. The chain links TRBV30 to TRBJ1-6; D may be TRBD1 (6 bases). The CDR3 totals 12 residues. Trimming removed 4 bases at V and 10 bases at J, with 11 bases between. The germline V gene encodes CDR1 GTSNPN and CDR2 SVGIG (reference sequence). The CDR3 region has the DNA TGTGCCTGGAACAGGGCGGCCTCACCCCTCCACTTT. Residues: CAWNRAASPLHF.

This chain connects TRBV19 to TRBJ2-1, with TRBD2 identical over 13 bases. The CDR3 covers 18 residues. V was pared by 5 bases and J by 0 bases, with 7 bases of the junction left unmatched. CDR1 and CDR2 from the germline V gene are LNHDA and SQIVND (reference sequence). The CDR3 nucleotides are TGTGCCAGTAGTGGACTAGCGGGAGTATCAGGCTCCTACAATGAGCAGTTCTTC. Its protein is CASSGLAGVSGSYNEQFF.

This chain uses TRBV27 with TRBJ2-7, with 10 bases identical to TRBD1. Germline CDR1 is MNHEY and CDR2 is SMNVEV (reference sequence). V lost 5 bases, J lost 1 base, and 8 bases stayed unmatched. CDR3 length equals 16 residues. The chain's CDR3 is CASSLNRDRGSYEQYF. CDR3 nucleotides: TGTGCCAGCAGTCTGAACCGGGACAGGGGTTCCTACGAGCAGTACTTC.

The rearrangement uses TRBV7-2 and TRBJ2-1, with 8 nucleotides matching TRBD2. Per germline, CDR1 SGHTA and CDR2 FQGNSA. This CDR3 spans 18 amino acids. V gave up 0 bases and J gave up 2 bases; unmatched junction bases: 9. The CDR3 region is CASSLAPLVAGTYNEQFF. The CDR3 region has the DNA TGTGCCAGCAGCTTAGCGCCACTCGTAGCGGGGACCTACAATGAGCAGTTCTTC.

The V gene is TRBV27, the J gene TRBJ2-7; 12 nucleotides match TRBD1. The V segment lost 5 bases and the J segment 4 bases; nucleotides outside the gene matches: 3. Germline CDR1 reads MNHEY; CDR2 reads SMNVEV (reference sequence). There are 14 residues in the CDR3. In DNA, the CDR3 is TGTGCCAGCAGTGCGGGACAGGGGGCTTACGAGCAGTACTTC. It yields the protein CASSAGQGAYEQYF.

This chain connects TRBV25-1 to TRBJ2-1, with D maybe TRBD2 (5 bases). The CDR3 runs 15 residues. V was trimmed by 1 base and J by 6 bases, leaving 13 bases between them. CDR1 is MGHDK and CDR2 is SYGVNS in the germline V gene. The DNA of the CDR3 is TGTGCCAGCAGTGAATTGGAGGTCGGCTCCAATGAGCAGTTCTTC. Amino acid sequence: CASSELEVGSNEQFF.

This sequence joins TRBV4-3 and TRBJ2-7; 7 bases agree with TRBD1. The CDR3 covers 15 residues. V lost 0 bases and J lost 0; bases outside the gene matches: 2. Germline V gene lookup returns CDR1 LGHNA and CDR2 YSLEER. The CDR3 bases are TGCGCCAGCAGCCAAGATTGGGACAGCTCCTACGAGCAGTACTTC. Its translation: CASSQDWDSSYEQYF.

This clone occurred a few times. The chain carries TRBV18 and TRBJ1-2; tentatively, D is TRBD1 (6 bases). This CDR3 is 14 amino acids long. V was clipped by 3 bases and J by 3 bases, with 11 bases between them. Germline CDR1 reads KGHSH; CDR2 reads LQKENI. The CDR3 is CASSPRGADYGYTF. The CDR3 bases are TGTGCCAGCTCACCCCGGGGGGCAGACTATGGCTACACCTTC.

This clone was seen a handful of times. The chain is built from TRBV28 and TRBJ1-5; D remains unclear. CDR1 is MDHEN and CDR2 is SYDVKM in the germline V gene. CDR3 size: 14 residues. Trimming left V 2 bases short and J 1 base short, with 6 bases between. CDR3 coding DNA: TGTGCCAGCAGTTTAGGAGTAAGCAATCAGCCCCAGCATTTT. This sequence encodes CASSLGVSNQPQHF. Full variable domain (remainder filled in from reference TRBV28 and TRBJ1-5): DVKVTQSSRYLVKRTGEKVFLECVQDMDHENMFWYRQDPGLGLRLIYFSYDVKMKEKGDIPEGYSVSREKKERFSLILESASTNQTSMYLCASSLGVSNQPQHFGDGTRLSIL.

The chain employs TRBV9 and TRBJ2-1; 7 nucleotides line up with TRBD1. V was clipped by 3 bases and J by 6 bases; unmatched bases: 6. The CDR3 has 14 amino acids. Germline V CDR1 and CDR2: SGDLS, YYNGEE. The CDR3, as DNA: TGTGCCAGCAGCGCCGGGACAGCACTCAATGAGCAGTTCTTC. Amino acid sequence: CASSAGTALNEQFF.

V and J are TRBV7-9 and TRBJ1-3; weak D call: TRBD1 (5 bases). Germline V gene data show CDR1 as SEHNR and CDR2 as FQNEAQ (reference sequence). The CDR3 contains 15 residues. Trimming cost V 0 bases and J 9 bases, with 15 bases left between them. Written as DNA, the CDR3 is TGTGCCAGCAGCTTAGCGTCCGGGGGAGGAGGCACCATATATTTT. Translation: CASSLASGGGGTIYF.

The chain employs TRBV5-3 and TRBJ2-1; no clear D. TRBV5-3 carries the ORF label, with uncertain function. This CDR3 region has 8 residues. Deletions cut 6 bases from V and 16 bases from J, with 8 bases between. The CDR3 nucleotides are TGTGCCAGAAACCTTGGCTTCTTC. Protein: CARNLGFF.

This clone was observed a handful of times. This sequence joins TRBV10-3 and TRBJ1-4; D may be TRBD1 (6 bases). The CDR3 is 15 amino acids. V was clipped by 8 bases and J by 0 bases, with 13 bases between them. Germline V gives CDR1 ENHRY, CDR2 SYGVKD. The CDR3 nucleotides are TGTGCCATCTCTCGAGGGGGGGCAACTAATGAAAAACTGTTTTTT. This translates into CAISRGGATNEKLFF.

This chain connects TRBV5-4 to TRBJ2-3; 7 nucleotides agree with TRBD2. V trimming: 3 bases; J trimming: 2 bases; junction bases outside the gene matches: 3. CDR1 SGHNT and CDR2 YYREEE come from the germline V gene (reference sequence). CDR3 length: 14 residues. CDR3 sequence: CASSSGLPTDTQYF. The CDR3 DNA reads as TGTGCCAGCAGCTCGGGACTACCCACAGATACGCAGTATTTT. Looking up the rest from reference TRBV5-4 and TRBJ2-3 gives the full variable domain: ETGVTQSPTHLIKTRGQQVTLRCSSQSGHNTVSWYQQALGQGPQFIFQYYREEENGRGNFPPRFSGLQFPNYSSELNVNALELDDSALYLCASSSGLPTDTQYFGPGTRLTVL.

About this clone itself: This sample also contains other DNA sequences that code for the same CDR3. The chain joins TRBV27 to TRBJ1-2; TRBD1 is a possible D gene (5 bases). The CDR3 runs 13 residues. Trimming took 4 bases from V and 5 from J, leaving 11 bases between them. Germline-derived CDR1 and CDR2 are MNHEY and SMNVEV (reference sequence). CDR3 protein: CASSWGLSYGYTF. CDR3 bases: TGTGCCAGCAGTTGGGGACTGAGTTATGGCTACACCTTC.

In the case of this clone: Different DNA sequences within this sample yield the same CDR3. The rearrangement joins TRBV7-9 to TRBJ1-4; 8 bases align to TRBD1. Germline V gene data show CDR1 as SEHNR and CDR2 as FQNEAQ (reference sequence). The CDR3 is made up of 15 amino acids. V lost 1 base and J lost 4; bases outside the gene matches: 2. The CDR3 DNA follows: TGTGCCAGCAGCTTAGGGGACAGGCTTAATGAAAAACTGTTTTTT. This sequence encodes CASSLGDRLNEKLFF.

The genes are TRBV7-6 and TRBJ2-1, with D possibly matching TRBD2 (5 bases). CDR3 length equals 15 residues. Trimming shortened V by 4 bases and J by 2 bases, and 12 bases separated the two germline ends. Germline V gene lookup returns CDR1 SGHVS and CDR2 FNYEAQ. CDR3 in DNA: TGTGCCAGCAGCTCCAGCGGAGCCCCCTACAATGAGCAGTTCTTC. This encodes CASSSSGAPYNEQFF.

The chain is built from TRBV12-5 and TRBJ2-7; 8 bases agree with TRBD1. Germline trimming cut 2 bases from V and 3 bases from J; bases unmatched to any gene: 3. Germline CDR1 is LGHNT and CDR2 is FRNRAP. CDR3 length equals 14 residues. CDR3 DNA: TGTGCTAGTGGTTTGATAGGGACAGGCTACGAGCAGTACTTC. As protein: CASGLIGTGYEQYF.

CDR3 DNA sequence: TGTGCCAGCGGGACTAGCGGGGACACCGGGGAGCTGTTTTTT. Its protein product is CASGTSGDTGELFF. The rearrangement uses TRBV28 and TRBJ2-2; TRBD2 agrees at 13 bases. Trimming took 8 bases from V and 3 from J; bases not matched to a gene: 0. This CDR3 has 14 amino acids. The germline V gene encodes CDR1 MDHEN and CDR2 SYDVKM. Full variable domain (rest looked up from reference TRBV28 and TRBJ2-2): DVKVTQSSRYLVKRTGEKVFLECVQDMDHENMFWYRQDPGLGLRLIYFSYDVKMKEKGDIPEGYSVSREKKERFSLILESASTNQTSMYLCASGTSGDTGELFFGEGSRLTVL.

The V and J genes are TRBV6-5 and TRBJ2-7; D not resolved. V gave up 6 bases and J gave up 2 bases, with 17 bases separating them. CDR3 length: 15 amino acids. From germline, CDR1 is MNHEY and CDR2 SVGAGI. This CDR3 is CASRVTVGGTYEQYF. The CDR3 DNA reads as TGTGCCAGCAGAGTTACCGTAGGCGGTACCTACGAGCAGTACTTC.

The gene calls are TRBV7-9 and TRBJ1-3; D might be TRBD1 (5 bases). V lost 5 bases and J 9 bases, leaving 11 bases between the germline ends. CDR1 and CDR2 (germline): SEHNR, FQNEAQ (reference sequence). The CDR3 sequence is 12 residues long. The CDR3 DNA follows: TGTGCCAGCAGCCCCTCCGGGGGCACCATATATTTT. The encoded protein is CASSPSGGTIYF.

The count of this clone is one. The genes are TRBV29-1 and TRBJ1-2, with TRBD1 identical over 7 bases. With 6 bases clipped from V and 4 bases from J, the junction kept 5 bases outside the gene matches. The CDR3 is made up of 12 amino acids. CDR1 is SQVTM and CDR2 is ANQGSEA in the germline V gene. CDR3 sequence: CSVGDSLYGYTF. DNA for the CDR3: TGCAGCGTCGGGGACAGTCTCTATGGCTACACCTTC.

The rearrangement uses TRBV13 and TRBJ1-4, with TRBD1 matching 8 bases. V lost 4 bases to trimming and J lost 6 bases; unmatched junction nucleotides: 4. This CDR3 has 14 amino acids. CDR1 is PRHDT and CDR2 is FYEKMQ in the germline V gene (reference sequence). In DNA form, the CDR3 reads TGTGCCAGCAGCTGGCAGGGGGCTGATGAAAAACTGTTTTTT. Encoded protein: CASSWQGADEKLFF.

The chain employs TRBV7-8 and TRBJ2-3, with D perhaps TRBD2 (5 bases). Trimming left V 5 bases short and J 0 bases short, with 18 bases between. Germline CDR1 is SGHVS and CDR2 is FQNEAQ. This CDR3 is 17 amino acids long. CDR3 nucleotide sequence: TGTGCCAGCAGCCGATCCAGAGGGATCAGGAGCACAGATACGCAGTATTTT. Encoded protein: CASSRSRGIRSTDTQYF.

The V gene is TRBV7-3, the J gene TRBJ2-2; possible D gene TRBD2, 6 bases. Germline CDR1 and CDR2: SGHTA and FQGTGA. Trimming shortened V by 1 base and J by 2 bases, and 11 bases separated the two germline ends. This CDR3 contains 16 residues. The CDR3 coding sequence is TGTGCCAGCAGCTTAAGGGGCGGGACTAACACCGGGGAGCTGTTTTTT. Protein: CASSLRGGTNTGELFF.